This TCR beta chain was captured by sequencing in a study of T-cell memory formation after mild COVID-19. Study results and limitations: Second-wave clones with a day 37 peak had unconfirmed SARS-CoV-2 specificity.

TCRdb called the 5' RACE reads again in MiXCR, with one record for every CDR3 protein. The sample yields 400,000 or so distinct CDR3 sequences, 20% seen once. V dropped 5 bases and J dropped 13 bases, with 23 bases sitting between them. This CDR3 has 14 residues. Per germline, CDR1 SGHTA and CDR2 FQGTGA. This clonotype was seen only a few times. Its cognate antigen is unknown. The source material was PBMCs or a T cell subset sorted from them (not recorded which). The receptor was derived from an adult woman who had mild COVID-19 (a few samples of this study predate the infection). Cell type and time point are not known. The chain has TRBV7-3 and TRBJ1-1, with TRBD1 as a possible D gene (6 bases). The CDR3 DNA sequence: TGTGCCAGCAGCCCCCAGGACAGTCACGGCCGATTTTTCTTT. Its protein is CASSPQDSHGRFFF.